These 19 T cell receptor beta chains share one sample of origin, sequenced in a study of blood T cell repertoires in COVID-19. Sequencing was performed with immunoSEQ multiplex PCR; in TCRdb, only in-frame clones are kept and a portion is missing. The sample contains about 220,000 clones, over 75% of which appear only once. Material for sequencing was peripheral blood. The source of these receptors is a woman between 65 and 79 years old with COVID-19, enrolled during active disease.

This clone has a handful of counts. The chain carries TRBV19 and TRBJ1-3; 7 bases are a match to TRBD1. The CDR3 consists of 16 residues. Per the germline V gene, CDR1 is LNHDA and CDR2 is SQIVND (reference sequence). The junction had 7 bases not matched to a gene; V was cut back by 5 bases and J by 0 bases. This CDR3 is CASSHRQGNSGNTIYF. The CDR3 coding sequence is TGTGCCAGTAGTCACAGACAGGGAAACTCTGGAAACACCATATATTTT. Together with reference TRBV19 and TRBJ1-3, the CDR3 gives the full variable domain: DGGITQSPKYLFRKEGQNVTLSCEQNLNHDAMYWYRQDPGQGLRLIYYSQIVNDFQKGDIAEGYSVSREKKESFPLTVTSAQKNPTAFYLCASSHRQGNSGNTIYFGEGSWLTVV.

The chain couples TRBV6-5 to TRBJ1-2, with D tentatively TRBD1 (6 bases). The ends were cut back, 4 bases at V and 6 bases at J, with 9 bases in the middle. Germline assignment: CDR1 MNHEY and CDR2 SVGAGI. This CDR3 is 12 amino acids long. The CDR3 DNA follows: TGTGCCAGCAGTTGGGGGGGCGATGGCTACACCTTC. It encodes CASSWGGDGYTF.

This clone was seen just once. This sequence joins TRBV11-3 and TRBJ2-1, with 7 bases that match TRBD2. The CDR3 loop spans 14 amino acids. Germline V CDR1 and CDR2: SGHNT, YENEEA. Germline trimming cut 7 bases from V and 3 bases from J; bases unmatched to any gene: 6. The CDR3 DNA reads TGTGCCAGCACCCCGGGGGGAAACTACAATGAGCAGTTCTTC. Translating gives CASTPGGNYNEQFF.

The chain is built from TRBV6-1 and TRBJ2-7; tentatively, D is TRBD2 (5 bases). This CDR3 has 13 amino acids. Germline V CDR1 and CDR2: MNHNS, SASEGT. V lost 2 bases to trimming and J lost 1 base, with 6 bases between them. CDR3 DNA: TGTGCCAGCAGTGAATCGGGGTCCTACGAGCAGTACTTC. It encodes CASSESGSYEQYF.

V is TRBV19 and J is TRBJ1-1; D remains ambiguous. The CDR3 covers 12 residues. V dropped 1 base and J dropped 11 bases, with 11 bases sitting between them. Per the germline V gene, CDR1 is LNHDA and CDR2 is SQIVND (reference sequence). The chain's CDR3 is CASSIGVREAFF. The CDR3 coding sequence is TGTGCCAGTAGTATAGGTGTGAGAGAGGCTTTCTTT. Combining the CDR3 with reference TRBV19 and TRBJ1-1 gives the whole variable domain DGGITQSPKYLFRKEGQNVTLSCEQNLNHDAMYWYRQDPGQGLRLIYYSQIVNDFQKGDIAEGYSVSREKKESFPLTVTSAQKNPTAFYLCASSIGVREAFFGQGTRLTVV.

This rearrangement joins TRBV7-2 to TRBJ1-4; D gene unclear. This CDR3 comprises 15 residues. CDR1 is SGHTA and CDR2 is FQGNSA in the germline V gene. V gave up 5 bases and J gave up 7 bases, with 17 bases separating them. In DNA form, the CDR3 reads TGTGCCAGCAGCCCTGGAGTTGTCGTCTTTGAAAAACTGTTTTTT. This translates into CASSPGVVVFEKLFF.

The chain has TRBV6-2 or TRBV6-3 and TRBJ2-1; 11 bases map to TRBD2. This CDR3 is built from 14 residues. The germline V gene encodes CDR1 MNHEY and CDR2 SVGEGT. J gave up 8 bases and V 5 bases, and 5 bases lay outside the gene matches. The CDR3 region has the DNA TGTGCCAGCAGTGGGACTAGCGGCCGAGATGAGCAGTTCTTC. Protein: CASSGTSGRDEQFF.

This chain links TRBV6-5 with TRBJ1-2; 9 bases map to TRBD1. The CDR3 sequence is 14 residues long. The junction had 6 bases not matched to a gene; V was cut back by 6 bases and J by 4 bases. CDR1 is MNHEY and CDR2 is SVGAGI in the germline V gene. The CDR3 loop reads CASSHRGQSYGYTF. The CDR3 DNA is TGTGCCAGCAGCCACAGGGGGCAGTCCTATGGCTACACCTTC.

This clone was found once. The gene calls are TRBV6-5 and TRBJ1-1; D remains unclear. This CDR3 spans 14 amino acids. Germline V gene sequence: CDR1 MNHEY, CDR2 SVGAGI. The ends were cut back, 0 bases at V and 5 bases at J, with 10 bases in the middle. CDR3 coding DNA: TGTGCCAGCAGTTACTCGATTCGAGGGACTGAAGCTTTCTTT. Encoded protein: CASSYSIRGTEAFF.

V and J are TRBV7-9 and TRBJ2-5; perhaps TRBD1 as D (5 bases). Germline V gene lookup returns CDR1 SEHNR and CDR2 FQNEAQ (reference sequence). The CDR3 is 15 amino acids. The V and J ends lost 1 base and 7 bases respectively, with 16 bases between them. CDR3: CASSLERVRVGTQYF. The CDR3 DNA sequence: TGTGCCAGCAGCTTAGAACGGGTCAGGGTTGGGACCCAGTACTTC.

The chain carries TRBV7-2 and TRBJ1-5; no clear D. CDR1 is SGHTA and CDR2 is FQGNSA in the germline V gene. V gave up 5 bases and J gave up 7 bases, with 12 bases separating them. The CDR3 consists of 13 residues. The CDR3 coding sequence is TGTGCCAGCAGCACCACCGGCGGGCAGCCCCAGCATTTT. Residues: CASSTTGGQPQHF. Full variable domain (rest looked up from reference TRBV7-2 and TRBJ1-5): GAGVSQSPSNKVTEKGKDVELRCDPISGHTALYWYRQSLGQGLEFLIYFQGNSAPDKSGLPSDRFSAERTGGSVSTLTIQRTQQEDSAVYLCASSTTGGQPQHFGDGTRLSIL.

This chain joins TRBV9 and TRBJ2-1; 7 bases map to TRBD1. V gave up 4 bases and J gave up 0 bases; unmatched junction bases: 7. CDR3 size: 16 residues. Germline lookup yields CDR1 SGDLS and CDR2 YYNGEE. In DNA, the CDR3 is TGTGCCAGCAGCATAGGGACAGCTGACTCCTACAATGAGCAGTTCTTC. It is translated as CASSIGTADSYNEQFF.

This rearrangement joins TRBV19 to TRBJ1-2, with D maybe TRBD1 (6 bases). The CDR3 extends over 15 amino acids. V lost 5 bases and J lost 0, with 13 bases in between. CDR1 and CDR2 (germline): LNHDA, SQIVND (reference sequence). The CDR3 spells CASSSGTPTNYGYTF. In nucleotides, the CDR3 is TGTGCCAGTAGTTCCGGGACACCTACTAACTATGGCTACACCTTC.

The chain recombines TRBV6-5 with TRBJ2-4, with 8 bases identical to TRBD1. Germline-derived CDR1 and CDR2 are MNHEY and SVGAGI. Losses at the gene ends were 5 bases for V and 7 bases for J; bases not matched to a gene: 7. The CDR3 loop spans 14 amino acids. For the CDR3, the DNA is TGTGCCAGCAGTCTACCGGGGACAGGCAACATTCAGTACTTC. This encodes CASSLPGTGNIQYF.

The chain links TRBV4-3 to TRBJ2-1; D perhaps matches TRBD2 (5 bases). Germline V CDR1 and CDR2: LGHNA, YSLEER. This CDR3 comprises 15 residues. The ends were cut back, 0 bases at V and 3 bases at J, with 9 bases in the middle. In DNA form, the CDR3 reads TGCGCCAGCAGCCAAGAAGCGGCGTTCTACAATGAGCAGTTCTTC. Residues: CASSQEAAFYNEQFF.

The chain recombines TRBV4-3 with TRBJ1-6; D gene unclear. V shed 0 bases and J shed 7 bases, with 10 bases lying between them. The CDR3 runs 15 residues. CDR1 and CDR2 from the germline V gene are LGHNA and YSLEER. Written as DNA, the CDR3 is TGCGCCAGCAGCCAAGAAGTGGTGGCCAATTCACCCCTCCACTTT. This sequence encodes CASSQEVVANSPLHF.

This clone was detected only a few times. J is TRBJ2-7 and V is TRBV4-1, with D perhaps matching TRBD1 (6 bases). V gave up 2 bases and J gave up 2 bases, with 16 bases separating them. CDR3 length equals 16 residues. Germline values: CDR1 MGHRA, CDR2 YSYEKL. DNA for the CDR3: TGCGCCAGCAGCCAATTTTACAGGGAAAGCACCTACGAGCAGTACTTC. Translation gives CASSQFYRESTYEQYF.

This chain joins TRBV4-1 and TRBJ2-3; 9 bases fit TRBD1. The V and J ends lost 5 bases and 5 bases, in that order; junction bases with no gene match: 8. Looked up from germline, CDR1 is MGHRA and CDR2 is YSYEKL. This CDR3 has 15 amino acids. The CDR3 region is CASSEEQGAVDTQYF. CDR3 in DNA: TGCGCCAGCAGCGAGGAACAGGGGGCGGTAGATACGCAGTATTTT.

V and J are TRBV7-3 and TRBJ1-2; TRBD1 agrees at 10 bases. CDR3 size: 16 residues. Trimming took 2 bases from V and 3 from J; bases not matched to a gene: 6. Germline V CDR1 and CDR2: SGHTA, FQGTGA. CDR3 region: CASSLAGTGEDYGYTF. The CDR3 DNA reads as TGTGCCAGCAGCTTAGCCGGGACAGGGGAGGACTATGGCTACACCTTC.